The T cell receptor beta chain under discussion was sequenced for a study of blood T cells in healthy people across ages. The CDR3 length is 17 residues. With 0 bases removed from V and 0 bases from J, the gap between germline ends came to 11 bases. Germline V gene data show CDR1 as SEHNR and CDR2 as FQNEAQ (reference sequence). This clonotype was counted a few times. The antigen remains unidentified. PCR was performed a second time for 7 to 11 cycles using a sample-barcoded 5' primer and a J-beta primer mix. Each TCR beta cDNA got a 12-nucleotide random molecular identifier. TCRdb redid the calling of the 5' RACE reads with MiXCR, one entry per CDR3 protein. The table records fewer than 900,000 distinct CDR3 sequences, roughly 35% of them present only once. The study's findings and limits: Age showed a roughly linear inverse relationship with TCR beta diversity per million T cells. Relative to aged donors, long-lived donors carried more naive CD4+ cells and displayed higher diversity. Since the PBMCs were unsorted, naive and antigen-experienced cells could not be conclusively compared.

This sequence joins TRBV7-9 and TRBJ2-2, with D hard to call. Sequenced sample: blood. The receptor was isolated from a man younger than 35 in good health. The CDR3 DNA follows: TGTGCCAGCAGCTTAGCTGATGACCGATCGAACACCGGGGAGCTGTTTTTT. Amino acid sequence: CASSLADDRSNTGELFF.